The present TCR beta chain was sequenced within a study of cytomegalovirus exposure and HLA in healthy donors. Overall study context: Early release data held tens of millions of unique TCRs from HLA-typed donors.

Study observations and caveats: Exclusion applied to some V segments, including TRBV6-2 and TRBV6-3, as they were indistinguishable. A later analysis showed TCR association rates differing by HLA locus, peaking at DRB1 and lowest at HLA-C.

The CDR3 runs 14 residues. The germline V gene encodes CDR1 SGDLS and CDR2 YYNGEE. V was clipped by 4 bases and J by 8 bases, with 16 bases between them. About this clone itself: Its antigen remains unknown.

Primers included in the PCR were 60 Vbeta and 13 Jbeta primers. The repertoire was sequenced with immunoSEQ multiplex PCR; TCRdb's copy has only in-frame clones and lacks some. The repertoire holds roughly 200,000 clones, with approximately 84% as singletons. The J gene is TRBJ1-3, the V gene TRBV9, with D perhaps matching TRBD1 (6 bases). The source is a female donor in good health and CMV-seronegative. The material sequenced was PBMCs. CDR3 in amino acids: CASSPPGGGYTIYF. The CDR3 nucleotides are TGTGCCAGCAGCCCACCGGGAGGGGGATACACCATATATTTT.